Listed here are 31 T cell receptor beta chains from one sample, sequenced in a study of CD8 T cells in acute hepatitis C reinfection. Indicated time point: naive CD8 control sorted from an acute-time-point sample. The method was immunoSEQ multiplex PCR; TCRdb's version includes in-frame clones alone and lacks a portion of them. The data contain 30,000 to 45,000 clones, approximately 83% of them singletons. Sequencing was carried out using naive CD8+ T cells from PBMCs. These receptors were taken from a young woman who spontaneously cleared hepatitis C infection.

The chain has TRBV13 and TRBJ1-1, with D possibly being TRBD1 (5 bases). The germline gives CDR1 PRHDT, CDR2 FYEKMQ (reference sequence). V lost 4 bases and J 7 bases, leaving 10 bases between the germline ends. This CDR3 comprises 12 residues. As DNA, the CDR3 is TGTGCCAGCAGCTCGGGACGGAATGAAGCTTTCTTT. Translating it yields CASSSGRNEAFF.

The DNA for the CDR3 is TGTGCCAGCAGCTTAGAATCCGCGTATGGCTACACCTTC. It is translated as CASSLESAYGYTF. The rearrangement links TRBV7-9 to TRBJ1-2; the D is unclear. V lost 1 base and J 5 bases, leaving 8 bases between the germline ends. The CDR3 is 13 residues long. Germline CDR1 reads SEHNR; CDR2 reads FQNEAQ (reference sequence). Based on the CDR3 plus reference TRBV7-9 and TRBJ1-2, the full variable domain is DTGVSQNPRHKITKRGQNVTFRCDPISEHNRLYWYRQTLGQGPEFLTYFQNEAQLEKSRLLSDRFSAERPKGSFSTLEIQRTEQGDSAMYLCASSLESAYGYTFGSGTRLTVV.

The chain recombines TRBV16 with TRBJ2-2; D is uncertain. The CDR3 length is 16 residues. Germline CDR1 KGHSY, CDR2 FQNENV. V shed 4 bases and J shed 2 bases, with 14 bases lying between them. The CDR3 DNA reads as TGTGCCAGCAGCCCAGTAAACGGATTTAACACCGGGGAGCTGTTTTTT. Its translation: CASSPVNGFNTGELFF.

The DNA of the CDR3 is TGTGCCAGCAGAAGGACAGCTGAAAACATTCAGTACTTC. Its protein is CASRRTAENIQYF. This sequence joins TRBV6-5 and TRBJ2-4, with a tentative D call TRBD1 (6 bases). This CDR3 has 13 amino acids. The V gene's germline CDR1 is MNHEY and CDR2 SVGAGI. V was trimmed by 6 bases and J by 5 bases, leaving 11 bases between them.

This clone was counted a single time. The chain joins TRBV5-6 to TRBJ1-1; weak D call: TRBD1 (5 bases). V was cut by 1 base and J by 4 bases, with 8 bases left in between. The CDR3 spans 13 residues. Looked up from germline, CDR1 is SGHDT and CDR2 is YYEEEE. CDR3 residues: CASSLTGSTEAFF. DNA for the CDR3: TGTGCCAGCAGCTTGACAGGCTCCACTGAAGCTTTCTTT.

V and J are TRBV6-5 and TRBJ1-2; 7 positions match TRBD1. Germline V gene sequence: CDR1 MNHEY, CDR2 SVGAGI. With 6 bases clipped from V and 5 bases from J, the junction kept 3 bases outside the gene matches. This CDR3 contains 12 residues. CDR3 protein: CASRPGGYGYTF. In nucleotides, the CDR3 is TGTGCCAGCAGACCAGGGGGATATGGCTACACCTTC.

The rearrangement uses TRBV6-1 and TRBJ1-1; D is ambiguous. V was trimmed by 9 bases and J by 1 base, leaving 6 bases between them. From germline, CDR1 is MNHNS and CDR2 SASEGT. The CDR3 is 11 amino acids. The CDR3 coding sequence is TGTGCCAGTACACAGAACACTGAAGCTTTCTTT. Its translation is CASTQNTEAFF.

The gene calls are TRBV5-1 and TRBJ2-1; 12 bases align to TRBD2. The germline gives CDR1 SGHRS, CDR2 YFSETQ. This CDR3 region has 17 residues. With 4 bases clipped from V and 3 bases from J, the junction kept 8 bases outside the gene matches. CDR3 sequence: CASSPLAGGPHYNEQFF. The CDR3 coding sequence is TGCGCCAGCAGCCCACTAGCGGGAGGACCCCACTACAATGAGCAGTTCTTC.

The J gene is TRBJ2-1, the V gene TRBV7-9, with 7 bases fitting TRBD2. Germline CDR1 reads SEHNR; CDR2 reads FQNEAQ (reference sequence). This CDR3 has 14 amino acids. The ends lost 0 bases at V and 8 bases at J; junction bases unmatched: 4. The CDR3 spells CASSLAGGDDEQFF. DNA for the CDR3: TGTGCCAGCAGCTTAGCGGGAGGGGACGATGAGCAGTTCTTC.

The V call is TRBV7-3, the J call TRBJ1-2; no clear D. The V gene lost 0 bases and the J gene lost 3 bases, with 8 bases spanning the gap. CDR3 size: 14 residues. Per the germline V gene, CDR1 is SGHTA and CDR2 is FQGTGA. In DNA, the CDR3 is TGTGCCAGCAGCTTAACGGGCGGTGACTATGGCTACACCTTC. It encodes CASSLTGGDYGYTF.

The chain employs TRBV12-5 and TRBJ2-7; no reliable D call. Germline loops: CDR1 LGHNT, CDR2 FRNRAP. Trimming removed 0 bases from V and 0 bases from J, with 12 bases in between. This CDR3 is 16 amino acids long. CDR3 sequence reads: CASGLVTVPSSYEQYF. The CDR3 nucleotides read TGTGCTAGTGGTTTGGTTACAGTCCCAAGCTCCTACGAGCAGTACTTC. Full variable domain (rest looked up from reference TRBV12-5 and TRBJ2-7): DARVTQTPRHKVTEMGQEVTMRCQPILGHNTVFWYRQTMMQGLELLAYFRNRAPLDDSGMPKDRFSAEMPDATLATLKIQPSEPRDSAVYFCASGLVTVPSSYEQYFGPGTRLTVT.

V is TRBV7-6 and J is TRBJ1-3, with 9 bases matching TRBD1. V lost 1 base to trimming and J lost 3 bases; unmatched junction nucleotides: 1. CDR1 and CDR2 from the germline V gene are SGHVS and FNYEAQ. The CDR3 extends over 15 amino acids. DNA for the CDR3: TGTGCCAGCAGCTTAGACAGGGGGCATGGAAACACCATATATTTT. Amino acids: CASSLDRGHGNTIYF.

This clone was picked up one time. This chain uses TRBV11-1 with TRBJ2-7, with 9 positions matching TRBD1. The germline V gene encodes CDR1 SGHAT and CDR2 FQDESV (reference sequence). Losses at the gene ends were 1 base for V and 9 bases for J; bases not matched to a gene: 1. CDR3 length: 12 amino acids. This CDR3 reads CASSLETGGQYF. CDR3 bases: TGTGCCAGCAGCTTAGAGACAGGGGGGCAGTACTTC.

This sequence joins TRBV28 and TRBJ2-1, with D unresolved. V dropped 1 base and J dropped 9 bases, with 10 bases sitting between them. CDR3 length equals 13 residues. Germline V gene lookup returns CDR1 MDHEN and CDR2 SYDVKM. The CDR3 nucleotides are TGTGCCAGCAGTTTATCCCAAGCAAGTGAGCAGTTCTTC. It yields the protein CASSLSQASEQFF.

CDR3 sequence: CASSLPGSYNEQFF. As DNA, the CDR3 is TGTGCCAGCAGTTTACCGGGATCCTACAATGAGCAGTTCTTC. The V call is TRBV27, the J call TRBJ2-1; perhaps TRBD2 as D (5 bases). Trimming cost V 2 bases and J 1 base, with 6 bases left between them. This CDR3 has 14 residues. Germline CDR1 and CDR2: MNHEY and SMNVEV (reference sequence).

This clone appeared once. V and J are TRBV12-5 and TRBJ1-5; D might be TRBD1 (5 bases). Trimming shortened V by 6 bases and J by 6 bases, and 9 bases separated the two germline ends. This CDR3 region has 12 residues. CDR1 and CDR2 from the germline V gene are LGHNT and FRNRAP. In DNA form, the CDR3 reads TGTGCTAGTGGCCAGGGATCTCAGCCCCAGCATTTT. Protein product: CASGQGSQPQHF.

The V and J genes are TRBV20-1 and TRBJ2-1, with D unclear. The CDR3 sequence is 8 residues long. V shed 6 bases and J shed 12 bases, with 6 bases lying between them. Per germline, CDR1 DFQATT and CDR2 SNEGSKA (reference sequence). Here the CDR3 reads CSAPGQFF. As DNA, the CDR3 is TGCAGTGCCCCGGGGCAGTTCTTC.

V gene TRBV5-1 combines with J gene TRBJ2-1, with D uncertain. CDR3 length: 16 residues. V lost 0 bases to trimming and J lost 6 bases, with 16 bases between them. CDR1 and CDR2 (germline): SGHRS, YFSETQ. The CDR3 here is CASSLGFSEHFNEQFF. Here the CDR3 DNA reads TGCGCCAGCAGCTTGGGTTTCTCGGAACACTTCAATGAGCAGTTCTTC.

This chain joins TRBV7-9 and TRBJ2-7, with 11 bases matching TRBD2. The V gene's germline CDR1 is SEHNR and CDR2 FQNEAQ (reference sequence). The CDR3 is 15 amino acids. J gave up 3 bases and V 4 bases, and 5 bases lay outside the gene matches. In nucleotides, the CDR3 is TGTGCCAGCAGCTCTTTTAGCGGGAGGGACTACGAGCAGTACTTC. Amino acids: CASSSFSGRDYEQYF. Combining the CDR3 with reference TRBV7-9 and TRBJ2-7 gives the whole variable domain DTGVSQNPRHKITKRGQNVTFRCDPISEHNRLYWYRQTLGQGPEFLTYFQNEAQLEKSRLLSDRFSAERPKGSFSTLEIQRTEQGDSAMYLCASSSFSGRDYEQYFGPGTRLTVT.

The V and J genes are TRBV4-1 and TRBJ2-2, with D possibly called TRBD1 or TRBD2 (5 bases each). V lost 3 bases and J 1 base, leaving 12 bases between the germline ends. The CDR3 length is 16 residues. Per germline, CDR1 MGHRA and CDR2 YSYEKL. CDR3 amino acids: CASSHGTRLNTGELFF. The CDR3, as DNA: TGCGCCAGCAGCCATGGGACGAGACTGAACACCGGGGAGCTGTTTTTT.

The gene calls are TRBV9 and TRBJ2-1; no clear D. CDR1 is SGDLS and CDR2 is YYNGEE in the germline V gene. Trimming removed 3 bases at V and 1 base at J, with 14 bases between. This CDR3 has 16 residues. Written as DNA, the CDR3 is TGTGCCAGCAGCGCCCACTACTCCGAATCCTACAATGAGCAGTTCTTC. Translating it yields CASSAHYSESYNEQFF.

This chain uses TRBV7-8 with TRBJ2-6; no clear D gene. CDR3 length: 18 residues. The V end was cut by 5 bases, the J end by 0 bases, with 17 bases between. The germline CDR1 and CDR2 sequences are SGHVS and FQNEAQ. The CDR3: CASSPSRVPGSGANVLTF. CDR3 DNA: TGTGCCAGCAGCCCGAGCCGGGTACCCGGCTCTGGGGCCAACGTCCTGACTTTC.

The V and J genes are TRBV7-9 and TRBJ2-5; 10 nucleotides agree with TRBD2. This CDR3 region has 16 residues. CDR1 is SEHNR and CDR2 is FQNEAQ in the germline V gene (reference sequence). Trimming took 1 base from V and 3 from J; bases not matched to a gene: 5. This chain's CDR3 is CASSLGPLAGEETQYF. The CDR3 DNA reads TGTGCCAGCAGCTTAGGTCCTCTAGCGGGAGAAGAGACCCAGTACTTC.

The chain uses TRBV6-5 and TRBJ1-1; a weak D match, TRBD1 (6 bases). Germline loops: CDR1 MNHEY, CDR2 SVGAGI. V was cut by 5 bases and J by 11 bases, with 24 bases left in between. The CDR3 has 15 amino acids. The CDR3 DNA sequence: TGTGCCAGCAGTCACCCAAACAGGGATCCCCCAGGCGCTTTCTTT. It is translated as CASSHPNRDPPGAFF.

For the CDR3, the DNA is TGTGCCAGCAGTTTACAAAGGGACGCAAAAAGCACAGATACGCAGTATTTT. Protein product: CASSLQRDAKSTDTQYF. The gene calls are TRBV27 and TRBJ2-3; D may be TRBD1 or TRBD2 (5 bases each). CDR3 length: 17 amino acids. V gave up 2 bases and J gave up 0 bases, with 15 bases separating them. The germline V gene encodes CDR1 MNHEY and CDR2 SMNVEV (reference sequence).

V gene TRBV9 combines with J gene TRBJ1-1; 7 bases align to TRBD1. Unmatched junction bases numbered 6, after V lost 3 bases and J lost 4 bases. Germline lookup yields CDR1 SGDLS and CDR2 YYNGEE. The CDR3 has 14 residues. The CDR3, as DNA: TGTGCCAGCAGCGAACAGGGGTTGAGCACTGAAGCTTTCTTT. Its translation is CASSEQGLSTEAFF.

The chain is built from TRBV4-2 and TRBJ2-7; either TRBD1 or TRBD2 may supply D (5 bases each). Per the germline V gene, CDR1 is LGHNA and CDR2 is YNFKEQ. This CDR3 comprises 15 residues. V lost 0 bases and J lost 12, with 21 bases in between. Written as DNA, the CDR3 is TGTGCCAGCAGCCAAGATGTCACCTTTGGGGGAGAACGGTACTTC. Translated, it gives CASSQDVTFGGERYF.

This chain links TRBV7-8 with TRBJ1-1; D gene uncertain. The CDR3 covers 14 residues. V lost 10 bases and J 1 base, leaving 16 bases between the germline ends. Germline CDR1 and CDR2: SGHVS and FQNEAQ. This CDR3 reads CATTQDPENTEAFF. The DNA of the CDR3 is TGTGCCACAACGCAGGACCCGGAGAACACTGAAGCTTTCTTT. Variable domain in full (rest from reference TRBV7-8 and TRBJ1-1): GAGVSQSPRYKVAKRGQDVALRCDPISGHVSLFWYQQALGQGPEFLTYFQNEAQLDKSGLPSDRFFAERPEGSVSTLKIQRTQQEDSAVYLCATTQDPENTEAFFGQGTRLTVV.

The chain employs TRBV19 and TRBJ2-7; tentative D call: TRBD1 (6 bases). This CDR3 is built from 12 residues. Germline V gene data show CDR1 as LNHDA and CDR2 as SQIVND (reference sequence). Trimming removed 2 bases at V and 5 bases at J, with 7 bases between. The CDR3 coding sequence is TGTGCCAGTAGTATAAGGGGGAACGAGCAGTACTTC. It translates to CASSIRGNEQYF.

The rearrangement uses TRBV27 and TRBJ2-5, with 9 bases lining up with TRBD2. J lost 4 bases, V lost 5 bases, and 8 bases had no gene match. CDR3 length: 15 amino acids. Germline CDR1 and CDR2: MNHEY and SMNVEV (reference sequence). CDR3 loop: CASSQAGGPGETQYF. CDR3 nucleotide sequence: TGTGCCAGCAGTCAGGCGGGAGGGCCGGGAGAGACCCAGTACTTC.

The chain employs TRBV11-2 and TRBJ2-7, with TRBD1 matching 7 bases. The CDR3 length is 15 residues. Germline values: CDR1 SGHAT, CDR2 FQNNGV. The V segment lost 2 bases and the J segment 1 base; nucleotides outside the gene matches: 5. CDR3 nucleotide sequence: TGTGCCAGCAGCTTAACAGGGGCCCTATCCTACGAGCAGTACTTC. It codes for CASSLTGALSYEQYF.